This T cell receptor (beta chain) was profiled in a study of radiotherapy plus CTLA-4 blockade in lung cancer. Study background: Objective responses were seen in 18% of patients, disease control in more than 30%.

This clone was recorded a few times. TCRdb's copy holds only in-frame clones and misses some; the assay was immunoSEQ multiplex PCR. The sample shows some 73,000 clones, roughly 80% of them seen only once. The CDR3 length is 14 residues. Between the trimmed V and J ends, which lost 6 bases and 5 bases, there was a span of 16 bases. Germline CDR1 MNHNS, CDR2 SASEGT. This material consisted of peripheral blood, taken from a patient treated with radiotherapy plus ipilimumab. The chain joins TRBV6-1 to TRBJ1-1; no firm D call. The TCR comes from a human donor with non-small cell lung cancer whose response to radiotherapy plus ipilimumab could not be evaluated. The CDR3 region is CASSLHLLATEAFF. Here the CDR3 DNA reads TGTGCCAGCAGCCTTCACTTATTAGCGACTGAAGCTTTCTTT.